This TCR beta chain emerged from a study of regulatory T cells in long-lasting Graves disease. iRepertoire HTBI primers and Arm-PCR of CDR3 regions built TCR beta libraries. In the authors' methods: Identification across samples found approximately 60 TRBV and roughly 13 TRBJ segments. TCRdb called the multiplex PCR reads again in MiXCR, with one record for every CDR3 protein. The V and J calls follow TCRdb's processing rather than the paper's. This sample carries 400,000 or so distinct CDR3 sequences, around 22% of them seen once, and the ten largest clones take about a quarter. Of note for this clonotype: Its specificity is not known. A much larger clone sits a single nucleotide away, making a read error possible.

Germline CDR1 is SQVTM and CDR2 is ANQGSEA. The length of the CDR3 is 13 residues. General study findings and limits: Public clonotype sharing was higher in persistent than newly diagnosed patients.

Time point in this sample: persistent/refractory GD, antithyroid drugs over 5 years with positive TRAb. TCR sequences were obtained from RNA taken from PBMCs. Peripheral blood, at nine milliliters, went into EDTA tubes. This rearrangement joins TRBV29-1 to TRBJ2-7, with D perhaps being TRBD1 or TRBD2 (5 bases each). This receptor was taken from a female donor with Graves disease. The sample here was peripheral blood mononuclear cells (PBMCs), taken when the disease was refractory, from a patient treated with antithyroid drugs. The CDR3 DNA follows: TGCAGCGTCCTTACAACCGGGACCTACGAGCAGTGCTTC. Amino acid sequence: CSVLTTGTYEQCF.